This T cell receptor beta chain was found in a study of cytomegalovirus exposure and HLA in healthy donors. Remarks on this clone: The antigen remains unidentified.

Germline V gives CDR1 SQVTM, CDR2 ANQGSEA. V lost 5 bases to trimming and J lost 4 bases, with 8 bases between them. This CDR3 spans 11 amino acids. PCR employed 60 Vbeta and 13 Jbeta primers. Profiling relied on immunoSEQ multiplex PCR, and the TCRdb table lists in-frame clones only, not all of them. The sample yields around 64,000 clones, 55% to 65% seen once. Regarding donors, all were healthy bone marrow donors. Study findings and constraints: Donors belonging to an Asian-associated ancestry cluster reportedly showed fewer N-insertions in productive TCRs than the approximately 670-donor mean, according to what a later analysis found.

This rearrangement joins TRBV29-1 to TRBJ1-1; D unresolved. The receptor comes from a woman in her forties or fifties in good health and CMV-seronegative. The sequenced sample consisted of PBMCs. The CDR3 loop is CSVKAGTEAFF. CDR3 nucleotides: TGCAGCGTTAAGGCGGGCACTGAAGCTTTCTTT.